This TCR beta chain derives from a study of CD8+ T cells in alopecia areata. About the research overall: Oral tofacitinib (5 to 10 mg twice daily) was administered to treated patients. The drug, tofacitinib, lasted 6 to 18 months, followed by 6 months off drug.

Sequencing templates came from extracted RNA that was reverse transcribed into cDNA. Libraries were prepared by immunoSEQ multiplex PCR; TCRdb keeps only in-frame clonotypes and omits some of them. The table records approximately 61,000 clones, around 96% of them present only once. This CDR3 spans 14 amino acids. Germline V gives CDR1 SGHNT, CDR2 YYREEE (reference sequence). V shed 4 bases and J shed 6 bases, with 13 bases lying between them. Punch biopsies of lesional scalp, plus peripheral blood, were taken from alopecia areata patients. Points from the study as a whole: Especially in alopecia totalis/universalis, lesional scalp showed greater clonality than normal scalp did.

The table lists this clone with a count of one. The antigen is unknown. The sequencing here drew on CD8+ T cells sorted from blood, taken at week 0. The chain couples TRBV5-4 to TRBJ2-2; no clear D gene. The clonotype originates from a human donor with alopecia areata. CDR3 sequence: CASSTGVAAGELFF. The CDR3 nucleotides are TGTGCCAGCAGCACTGGGGTTGCAGCCGGGGAGCTGTTTTTT.